The clone carrying this T cell receptor beta chain appeared once. Its specificity is not known. This sample is part of a study of T cell responses to AZD1222 COVID-19 vaccine. Study outcomes and limitations: Unmutated variant regions reportedly attract nearly half of all spike-specific TCRs. Dominant CD4 TCR responses targeted spike regions 160-218 and 743-854. The breadth and depth of Spike-specific TCRs increased once two AZD1222 doses had been given.

V was clipped by 3 bases and J by 6 bases, with 7 bases between them. The CDR3 covers 13 residues. The germline V gene has CDR1 SGDLS and CDR2 YYNGEE. Some clones are missing from TCRdb's copy, which holds only in-frame ones; the method was immunoSEQ multiplex PCR. The sample contains around 140,000 clones, roughly nine tenths of which appear only once. The starting material was peripheral blood, obtained on day 0 of AZD1222 vaccination. The chain recombines TRBV9 with TRBJ1-6; the D is unclear. The sequence was collected from an adult in good health. DNA of the CDR3: TGTGCCAGCAGCGCGAAAGTTAATTCACCCCTCCACTTT. Translating gives CASSAKVNSPLHF.